The 5 T cell receptor beta chains listed next were all sequenced from one sample in a study of T cells in Graves' hyperthyroidism and ophthalmopathy (dated by TCRdb to 2018 to 2020). Library method: multiplex PCR. Sequencing took place on an Illumina HiSeq 2000. The TCR beta CDR3 regions were amplified from RNA transcripts. The TCR CDR3 was subjected to a first round of RT-PCR using the HTBI primer set and the Qiagen OneStep RT-PCR kit. TCRdb reran the public reads through fastp at Q25 and MiXCR, keeping productive beta chains. Entries that share a CDR3 protein sequence are merged under the most common genes and DNA. The sample table lists roughly 660,000 distinct CDR3 sequences, around 15% of them with a count of one. The top ten constitute about 16% of the sample. The source material was blood. The receptors shown here come from a man aged 45-65 years with Graves' hyperthyroidism.

The chain uses TRBV30 and TRBJ1-4; the D is unclear. The ends were cut back, 4 bases at V and 2 bases at J, with 8 bases in the middle. CDR1 and CDR2 (germline): GTSNPN, SVGIG (reference sequence). The length of the CDR3 is 13 residues. CDR3 protein: CAWTPPTNEKLFF. The CDR3 nucleotides are TGTGCCTGGACCCCCCCTACTAATGAAAAACTGTTTTTT.

This clonotype was observed at least ten times. This sequence joins TRBV28 and TRBJ1-1; D is uncertain. This CDR3 spans 12 amino acids. V was clipped by 10 bases and J by 2 bases, with 11 bases between them. The germline CDR1 and CDR2 sequences are MDHEN and SYDVKM. CDR3 loop: CAIVSHNTEAFF. In nucleotides, the CDR3 is TGTGCCATCGTGAGTCACAACACTGAAGCTTTCTTT.

Ten or more counts support this clonotype. The chain carries TRBV20-1 and TRBJ2-7, with TRBD2 matching over 10 bases. This CDR3 is built from 14 residues. The germline V gene encodes CDR1 DFQATT and CDR2 SNEGSKA (reference sequence). With V trimmed by 6 bases and J by 3 bases, 8 bases remained unmatched. CDR3 sequence reads: CSAKRTSGRYEQYF. CDR3 bases: TGCAGTGCAAAAAGGACTAGCGGCCGCTACGAGCAGTACTTC.

This clonotype was detected only once. A junction boundary mismatches the germline segment, possibly from a read error. The chain has TRBV28 and TRBJ1-3, with no clear D. Germline V gives CDR1 MDHEN, CDR2 SYDVKM. CDR3 length: 14 amino acids. The CDR3 DNA is TGTGCCAGCGGTTTACGGGGAATGGGAAACACCATATATTTT. Translation: CASGLRGMGNTIYF.

This clonotype was picked up many times. J is TRBJ2-1 and V is TRBV28; 14 nucleotides agree with TRBD2. CDR1 is MDHEN, CDR2 SYDVKM, per germline. The CDR3 spans 15 residues. The V gene end was trimmed by 5 bases and the J gene end by 8 bases; junction bases not matched to a gene: 5. CDR3 sequence: CASSPSGLAGDEQFF. The CDR3 DNA reads as TGTGCCAGCAGTCCATCGGGACTAGCGGGAGATGAGCAGTTCTTC.